A selection of T cell receptor beta chains follows, all from one sample in a study of blood T cell repertoires in COVID-19. The table came from immunoSEQ multiplex PCR; TCRdb's copy has only in-frame clones and leaves some out. This sample has around 300,000 clones, with 75% to 90% found just once. What was sequenced was peripheral blood. All receptors derive from a woman between 40 and 55 years old who had recovered from COVID-19. CDR3s include the opening cysteine and the closing phenylalanine or tryptophan. The D gene is left open where the match is weak. Not all rows give a size; the values are once, few, many and, for expanded clones, a class.

v_gene	abundance	d_gene	j_gene	CDR3aa	CDR3nt
TRBV6-5	-	TRBD1	TRBJ1-1	CASTQTGVTEAFF	TGTGCCAGCACCCAGACAGGGGTCACTGAAGCTTTCTTT
TRBV14	-	TRBD1	TRBJ2-1	CASSHRGQGLYNEQFF	TGTGCCAGCAGCCACCGAGGACAGGGATTATACAATGAGCAGTTCTTC
TRBV6-6	-	-	TRBJ1-6	CASSYSGRGEGSPLHF	TGTGCCAGCAGTTACTCAGGGAGGGGGGAGGGGTCACCCCTCCACTTT
TRBV9	-	TRBD2	TRBJ2-7	CASSPGTSGTYEQYF	TGTGCCAGCAGCCCCGGGACTAGCGGTACCTACGAGCAGTACTTC
TRBV15	few	-	TRBJ1-2	CATSQTGSWDYGYTF	TGTGCCACCAGCCAAACAGGGTCCTGGGACTATGGCTACACCTTC
TRBV9	-	TRBD1	TRBJ1-2	CASSGLSPGTGGVFGGYTF	TGTGCCAGCAGCGGACTTAGCCCCGGGACAGGGGGCGTTTTCGGAGGCTACACCTTC
TRBV6-5	-	TRBD1	TRBJ2-7	CASSYARQGAGGEQYF	TGTGCCAGCAGTTATGCTCGACAGGGGGCGGGTGGAGAGCAGTACTTC
TRBV24-1	-	-	TRBJ1-5	CATSHPGSSQPQHF	TGTGCCACCAGTCACCCAGGGTCCTCTCAGCCCCAGCATTTT
TRBV28	-	-	TRBJ1-3	CASSPWRGGNTIYF	TGTGCCAGCAGTCCCTGGAGGGGAGGAAACACCATATATTTT
TRBV5-4	-	TRBD2	TRBJ2-1	CASSLWGTSGMSSYNEQFF	TGTGCCAGCAGCTTGTGGGGGACTAGCGGGATGAGCTCCTACAATGAGCAGTTCTTC
TRBV6-6	few	TRBD2	TRBJ2-7	CASSLGLAGGFGYEQYF	TGTGCCAGCAGTCTGGGACTAGCGGGAGGTTTCGGATACGAGCAGTACTTC
TRBV27	-	-	TRBJ2-1	CASSLGGGYEQFF	TGTGCCAGCAGTTTAGGGGGGGGCTATGAGCAGTTCTTC
TRBV7-2	few	TRBD1	TRBJ1-1	CASSWTGGDTEAFF	TGTGCCAGCAGCTGGACAGGGGGCGACACTGAAGCTTTCTTT
TRBV28	-	-	TRBJ2-3	CATTGITSTDTQYF	TGTGCCACCACAGGGATTACTAGCACAGATACGCAGTATTTT
TRBV7-8	-	TRBD2	TRBJ2-1	CATTAGVQDYEQFF	TGTGCCACCACCGCGGGAGTTCAAGATTATGAGCAGTTCTTC
TRBV28	few	-	TRBJ1-4	CASSSRDRKFNEKLFF	TGTGCCAGCAGTTCCCGAGACAGAAAGTTTAATGAAAAACTGTTTTTT
TRBV25-1	few	-	TRBJ2-2	CATQTGTNTGELFF	TGTGCCACCCAGACGGGAACTAACACCGGGGAGCTGTTTTTT
TRBV19	once	TRBD2	TRBJ2-1	CASSTRTSGKSYNEQFF	TGTGCCAGTAGCACCAGGACTAGCGGGAAATCCTACAATGAGCAGTTCTTC